This is a list of T cell receptor beta chains from one sample in a study of T cells in Graves' hyperthyroidism and ophthalmopathy. TCRdb re-called the multiplex PCR reads with MiXCR, one entry per CDR3 protein. The table includes over 450,000 distinct CDR3 sequences, 17% detected once. The material sequenced was blood. The receptors here all came from a woman younger than 35 with Graves' ophthalmopathy. The CDR3 runs from the conserved cysteine through the conserved F or W. The order of the fields is CDR3 protein, CDR3 DNA, CDR3 length, J gene, V gene, D gene, clone size. D genes are given only for firm matches. Clone size, where shown, is once, few, many, or a class for clones that have expanded.

CDR3 protein: CASSNEGTGSHGYTF; CDR3 DNA: TGTGCCAGCAGTAATGAAGGGACAGGGTCCCATGGCTACACCTTC; CDR3 length: 15; J gene: TRBJ1-2; V gene: TRBV28; D gene: TRBD1; clone size: NA
CDR3 protein: CAWSPQKAGEQYF; CDR3 DNA: TGTGCCTGGAGTCCCCAGAAAGCAGGAGAGCAGTACTTC; CDR3 length: 13; J gene: TRBJ2-7; V gene: TRBV30; D gene: NA; clone size: many
CDR3 protein: CASSLREGLVKTQYF; CDR3 DNA: TGTGCCAGCAGTTTGAGGGAGGGACTAGTAAAGACCCAGTACTTC; CDR3 length: 15; J gene: TRBJ2-5; V gene: TRBV28; D gene: TRBD2; clone size: few
CDR3 protein: CASSQGQRIGSPLHF; CDR3 DNA: TGTGCCAGCTCACAGGGACAAAGAATTGGCTCACCCCTCCACTTT; CDR3 length: 15; J gene: TRBJ1-6; V gene: TRBV18; D gene: NA; clone size: NA
CDR3 protein: CAWSTGTGLTDTQYF; CDR3 DNA: TGTGCCTGGAGTACTGGGACAGGGTTAACAGATACGCAGTATTTT; CDR3 length: 15; J gene: TRBJ2-3; V gene: TRBV30; D gene: TRBD1; clone size: many
CDR3 protein: CASTPPSGPYEQYF; CDR3 DNA: TGTGCCAGCACCCCCCCTAGCGGACCCTACGAGCAGTACTTC; CDR3 length: 14; J gene: TRBJ2-7; V gene: TRBV2; D gene: TRBD2; clone size: many
CDR3 protein: CASSVTGTGAYEQYF; CDR3 DNA: TGTGCCAGCAGTGTGACCGGGACAGGGGCCTACGAGCAGTACTTC; CDR3 length: 15; J gene: TRBJ2-7; V gene: TRBV2; D gene: TRBD1; clone size: NA
CDR3 protein: CASRQAEGTLNSEAFF; CDR3 DNA: TGTGCCAGCAGACAGGCGGAGGGGACATTGAACTCTGAAGCTTTCTTT; CDR3 length: 16; J gene: TRBJ1-1; V gene: TRBV2; D gene: NA; clone size: many
CDR3 protein: CASSADLQGAAFF; CDR3 DNA: TGTGCCAGCAGCGCCGACTTACAGGGGGCAGCTTTCTTT; CDR3 length: 13; J gene: TRBJ1-1; V gene: TRBV11-3; D gene: TRBD1; clone size: NA
CDR3 protein: CASSPSPEKLFF; CDR3 DNA: TGTGCCAGCTCACCCAGCCCGGAAAAACTGTTTTTT; CDR3 length: 12; J gene: TRBJ1-4; V gene: TRBV18; D gene: NA; clone size: few
CDR3 protein: CASNDRGGSTDTQYF; CDR3 DNA: TGTGCCAGCAACGACAGGGGAGGGAGCACAGATACGCAGTATTTT; CDR3 length: 15; J gene: TRBJ2-3; V gene: TRBV7-8; D gene: NA; clone size: few
CDR3 protein: CASSSWISDGNQPQHF; CDR3 DNA: TGTGCCAGCAGCTCCTGGATCTCGGACGGCAATCAGCCCCAGCATTTT; CDR3 length: 16; J gene: TRBJ1-5; V gene: TRBV7-2; D gene: NA; clone size: many
CDR3 protein: CAWVGGPTDTQYF; CDR3 DNA: TGTGCCTGGGTTGGAGGGCCGACAGATACGCAGTATTTT; CDR3 length: 13; J gene: TRBJ2-3; V gene: TRBV30; D gene: NA; clone size: NA
CDR3 protein: CASSVGATGQNTEAFF; CDR3 DNA: TGTGCCAGCAGCGTAGGGGCGACAGGGCAGAACACTGAAGCTTTCTTT; CDR3 length: 16; J gene: TRBJ1-1; V gene: TRBV9; D gene: TRBD1; clone size: many
CDR3 protein: CASNGDGKTQYF; CDR3 DNA: TGTGCCAGCAATGGGGACGGAAAGACCCAGTACTTC; CDR3 length: 12; J gene: TRBJ2-5; V gene: TRBV28; D gene: NA; clone size: NA
CDR3 protein: CASSLGFGQGHEQYF; CDR3 DNA: TGTGCCAGCAGCTTAGGGTTTGGACAGGGGCACGAGCAGTACTTC; CDR3 length: 15; J gene: TRBJ2-7; V gene: TRBV7-9; D gene: TRBD1; clone size: many
CDR3 protein: CASGAGGSYEQYF; CDR3 DNA: TGTGCCAGCGGAGCAGGGGGCTCGTACGAGCAGTACTTC; CDR3 length: 13; J gene: TRBJ2-7; V gene: TRBV2; D gene: TRBD1; clone size: NA
CDR3 protein: CASSSWTGGAYGYTF; CDR3 DNA: TGTGCCAGCAGTTCGTGGACAGGGGGCGCCTATGGCTACACCTTC; CDR3 length: 15; J gene: TRBJ1-2; V gene: TRBV28; D gene: TRBD1; clone size: many
CDR3 protein: CASSYGSPPQETQYF; CDR3 DNA: TGTGCCAGCAGTTACGGGTCCCCCCCACAAGAGACCCAGTACTTC; CDR3 length: 15; J gene: TRBJ2-5; V gene: TRBV6-5; D gene: NA; clone size: NA
CDR3 protein: CASSLLTSPDYGYTF; CDR3 DNA: TGTGCCAGCAGCTTGTTGACCAGCCCGGACTATGGCTACACCTTC; CDR3 length: 15; J gene: TRBJ1-2; V gene: TRBV5-6; D gene: NA; clone size: many
CDR3 protein: CASSYSHDEAGSNTDTQYF; CDR3 DNA: TGTGCCAGCAGTTACTCCCATGATGAAGCGGGATCTAACACAGATACGCAGTATTTT; CDR3 length: 19; J gene: TRBJ2-3; V gene: TRBV6-2/TRBV6-3; D gene: TRBD2; clone size: many
CDR3 protein: CAISEWTNTEAFF; CDR3 DNA: TGTGCCATCAGTGAGTGGACGAACACTGAAGCTTTCTTT; CDR3 length: 13; J gene: TRBJ1-1; V gene: TRBV10-3; D gene: NA; clone size: few
CDR3 protein: CSAISGGGKQYF; CDR3 DNA: TGCAGTGCGATCAGCGGGGGGGGAAAGCAGTACTTC; CDR3 length: 12; J gene: TRBJ2-7; V gene: TRBV20-1; D gene: TRBD2; clone size: many
CDR3 protein: CASSLASTNTQYF; CDR3 DNA: TGTGCCAGCAGCTTAGCGTCAACCAATACGCAGTATTTT; CDR3 length: 13; J gene: TRBJ2-3; V gene: TRBV7-2; D gene: NA; clone size: NA
CDR3 protein: CASSYYRTGSADTQYF; CDR3 DNA: TGTGCCAGCAGTTACTACCGGACAGGGTCTGCAGATACGCAGTATTTT; CDR3 length: 16; J gene: TRBJ2-3; V gene: TRBV27; D gene: TRBD1; clone size: many
CDR3 protein: CASSGRLAGAYNEQFF; CDR3 DNA: TGTGCCAGCAGCGGGCGACTAGCGGGGGCCTACAATGAGCAGTTCTTC; CDR3 length: 16; J gene: TRBJ2-1; V gene: TRBV7-9; D gene: TRBD2; clone size: few
CDR3 protein: CASSPSAGTSAYNEQFF; CDR3 DNA: TGTGCCAGCAGCCCCAGCGCCGGGACTAGCGCCTACAATGAGCAGTTCTTC; CDR3 length: 17; J gene: TRBJ2-1; V gene: TRBV12-3/TRBV12-4; D gene: TRBD2; clone size: many
CDR3 protein: CASTSLAGGVSSYNEQFF; CDR3 DNA: TGTGCCAGCACTTCCCTAGCGGGGGGGGTTAGCTCCTACAATGAGCAGTTCTTC; CDR3 length: 18; J gene: TRBJ2-1; V gene: TRBV12-3/TRBV12-4; D gene: TRBD2; clone size: many
CDR3 protein: CASSPPFTGWDNEQFF; CDR3 DNA: TGTGCCAGCTCACCACCGTTTACAGGGTGGGACAATGAGCAGTTCTTC; CDR3 length: 16; J gene: TRBJ2-1; V gene: TRBV18; D gene: NA; clone size: many
CDR3 protein: CASSFRTTRGGPDTQYF; CDR3 DNA: TGTGCCAGCAGCTTCCGTACCACGCGGGGGGGTCCTGATACGCAGTATTTT; CDR3 length: 17; J gene: TRBJ2-3; V gene: TRBV11-3; D gene: TRBD2; clone size: few
CDR3 protein: CAWSAGPDTQYF; CDR3 DNA: TGTGCCTGGAGTGCTGGCCCAGATACGCAGTATTTT; CDR3 length: 12; J gene: TRBJ2-3; V gene: TRBV30; D gene: NA; clone size: many
CDR3 protein: CATSRAQGSSYEQYF; CDR3 DNA: TGTGCCACCAGCCGCGCCCAGGGGAGCTCCTACGAGCAGTACTTC; CDR3 length: 15; J gene: TRBJ2-7; V gene: TRBV15; D gene: NA; clone size: NA
CDR3 protein: CASSLPSLNTEAFF; CDR3 DNA: TGTGCCAGCAGCTTACCCAGTTTGAACACTGAAGCTTTCTTT; CDR3 length: 14; J gene: TRBJ1-1; V gene: TRBV7-2; D gene: NA; clone size: many
CDR3 protein: CASSYSTGVGAGELFF; CDR3 DNA: TGTGCCAGCAGTTACTCGACAGGGGTGGGGGCCGGGGAGCTGTTTTTT; CDR3 length: 16; J gene: TRBJ2-2; V gene: TRBV6-5; D gene: TRBD1; clone size: NA
CDR3 protein: CASSLDGRSGNTIYF; CDR3 DNA: TGCGCCAGCAGCCTTGACGGCAGGTCTGGAAACACCATATATTTT; CDR3 length: 15; J gene: TRBJ1-3; V gene: TRBV4-1; D gene: NA; clone size: many
CDR3 protein: CASSPHRDFTDTQYF; CDR3 DNA: TGCGCCAGCAGCCCCCACCGGGACTTCACAGATACGCAGTATTTT; CDR3 length: 15; J gene: TRBJ2-3; V gene: TRBV4-3; D gene: NA; clone size: few
CDR3 protein: CASHGEGGNEQFF; CDR3 DNA: TGTGCCAGCCATGGGGAGGGAGGCAATGAGCAGTTCTTC; CDR3 length: 13; J gene: TRBJ2-1; V gene: TRBV12-3/TRBV12-4; D gene: TRBD2; clone size: NA
CDR3 protein: CASSLPPAEKLFF; CDR3 DNA: TGTGCCAGCAGCTTACCCCCTGCAGAAAAACTGTTTTTT; CDR3 length: 13; J gene: TRBJ1-4; V gene: TRBV7-9; D gene: NA; clone size: few
CDR3 protein: CASSSDLAGGLNEQFF; CDR3 DNA: TGCGCCAGCAGCAGCGACCTAGCGGGGGGGCTTAATGAGCAGTTCTTC; CDR3 length: 16; J gene: TRBJ2-1; V gene: TRBV5-1; D gene: TRBD2; clone size: many
CDR3 protein: CASRGQGGYEQYF; CDR3 DNA: TGTGCCAGCAGGGGACAGGGAGGCTACGAGCAGTACTTC; CDR3 length: 13; J gene: TRBJ2-7; V gene: TRBV12-3/TRBV12-4; D gene: TRBD1; clone size: few
CDR3 protein: CALGGGNTEAFF; CDR3 DNA: TGTGCCCTGGGAGGGGGGAACACTGAAGCTTTCTTT; CDR3 length: 12; J gene: TRBJ1-1; V gene: TRBV30; D gene: NA; clone size: many
CDR3 protein: CASSGYGEGSEGYTF; CDR3 DNA: TGTGCCAGCAGTGGGTATGGGGAGGGGTCAGAAGGCTACACCTTC; CDR3 length: 15; J gene: TRBJ1-2; V gene: TRBV28; D gene: NA; clone size: NA
CDR3 protein: CASSFRDSLYGYTF; CDR3 DNA: TGTGCCAGCAGTTTCCGGGACAGCCTCTATGGCTACACCTTC; CDR3 length: 14; J gene: TRBJ1-2; V gene: TRBV27; D gene: TRBD1; clone size: NA
CDR3 protein: CASSPQGLNGEAFF; CDR3 DNA: TGTGCCAGCAGTCCCCAAGGACTGAATGGTGAAGCTTTCTTT; CDR3 length: 14; J gene: TRBJ1-1; V gene: TRBV28; D gene: NA; clone size: many
CDR3 protein: CASSSLYGVAKETQYF; CDR3 DNA: TGTGCCAGCAGTTCCCTCTACGGTGTAGCGAAAGAGACCCAGTACTTC; CDR3 length: 16; J gene: TRBJ2-5; V gene: TRBV28; D gene: NA; clone size: many